The 32 T cell receptor beta chains given below trace back to one sample, sequenced in a study of blood T cells in healthy people across ages. The second PCR ran about 6 to 12 cycles with a sample-barcoded 5' primer and J-beta primers. TCRdb re-called the 5' RACE reads with MiXCR, one entry per CDR3 protein. The table shows fewer than 600,000 distinct CDR3 sequences, with about 25% occurring only once. The same specimen was also included in a second study, on T cells of mothers and their children.

Sample: blood. The receptors here all came from a boy between 2 and 10 years old in good health.

The gene calls are TRBV29-1 and TRBJ2-7; no clear D gene. Germline CDR1 and CDR2: SQVTM and ANQGSEA. V dropped 7 bases and J dropped 3 bases, with 16 bases sitting between them. This CDR3 contains 13 residues. The CDR3 DNA follows: TGCAGCGCCAGCCACCATATTAACTACGAGCAGTACTTC. Translation: CSASHHINYEQYF.

The chain has TRBV19 and TRBJ2-5; 9 nucleotides agree with TRBD1. Germline assignment: CDR1 LNHDA and CDR2 SQIVND (reference sequence). The CDR3 length is 15 residues. V lost 2 bases, J lost 11 bases, and 12 bases stayed unmatched. CDR3 sequence: CASSIRTGATGEQYF. CDR3 DNA sequence: TGTGCCAGTAGTATAAGGACAGGGGCTACGGGAGAGCAGTACTTC.

This chain uses TRBV5-1 with TRBJ1-1; 9 bases align to TRBD1. Trimming cost V 0 bases and J 5 bases; bases outside gene matches: 8. This CDR3 spans 16 amino acids. CDR1 SGHRS and CDR2 YFSETQ come from the germline V gene. The CDR3 DNA follows: TGCGCCAGCAGCTTGGACAGGGGGCGGATTAAAACTGAAGCTTTCTTT. Translated: CASSLDRGRIKTEAFF.

This chain links TRBV5-1 with TRBJ2-5, with D possibly called TRBD1 or TRBD2 (5 bases each). The end of the DNA aligns better with TRBJ2-7, so the J call may be wrong. The CDR3 has 15 residues. CDR1 and CDR2 from the germline V gene are SGHRS and YFSETQ. The CDR3 spells CASGGEDGLTYEQYF. The CDR3 region has the DNA TGCGCCAGTGGGGGAGAGGACGGGCTTACCTACGAGCAGTACTTC.

The chain employs TRBV7-9 and TRBJ1-2; D ambiguous. The germline CDR1 and CDR2 sequences are SEHNR and FQNEAQ (reference sequence). V lost 0 bases and J 0 bases, leaving 14 bases between the germline ends. The CDR3 sequence is 17 residues long. The CDR3: CASSLAPGGISNYGYTF. In nucleotides, the CDR3 is TGTGCCAGCAGCTTAGCCCCTGGCGGGATCTCTAACTATGGCTACACCTTC.

The chain combines TRBV14 with TRBJ2-4; weak D call: TRBD1 (5 bases). The CDR3 spans 12 residues. V was pared by 4 bases and J by 8 bases, with 9 bases between. CDR1 and CDR2 from the germline V gene are SGHDN and FVKESK. CDR3 amino acids: CASSPRADIQYF. The CDR3, as DNA: TGTGCCAGCAGCCCCAGGGCGGACATTCAGTACTTC.

A few counts support this clonotype. This sequence joins TRBV4-1 and TRBJ1-2; 9 bases align to TRBD1. This CDR3 is 13 amino acids long. Unmatched junction bases numbered 2, after V lost 4 bases and J lost 5 bases. From germline, CDR1 is MGHRA and CDR2 YSYEKL. Here the CDR3 reads CASSRDREYGYTF. In DNA, the CDR3 is TGCGCCAGCAGCCGGGACAGGGAATATGGCTACACCTTC.

The rearrangement uses TRBV9 and TRBJ1-1, with D uncertain. This CDR3 contains 15 residues. V lost 0 bases, J lost 4 bases, and 13 bases lay in between. The germline V gene has CDR1 SGDLS and CDR2 YYNGEE. The CDR3 region is CASSVDQVPGTEAFF. DNA for the CDR3: TGTGCCAGCAGCGTAGATCAGGTCCCAGGCACTGAAGCTTTCTTT. Supplemented by reference TRBV9 and TRBJ1-1, the full variable domain reads DSGVTQTPKHLITATGQRVTLRCSPRSGDLSVYWYQQSLDQGLQFLIQYYNGEERAKGNILERFSAQQFPDLHSELNLSSLELGDSALYFCASSVDQVPGTEAFFGQGTRLTVV.

This chain links TRBV11-2 with TRBJ1-2; D not resolved. The V end lost 5 bases, the J end lost 2 bases, and 21 bases lay between the germline ends. CDR1 and CDR2 from the germline V gene are SGHAT and FQNNGV. The CDR3 extends over 17 amino acids. This CDR3 reads CASSPVRGKMFNYGYTF. CDR3 coding DNA: TGTGCCAGCAGCCCCGTTCGCGGCAAGATGTTCAACTATGGCTACACCTTC. Full variable domain (outside the CDR3, taken from reference TRBV11-2 and TRBJ1-2): EAGVAQSPRYKIIEKRQSVAFWCNPISGHATLYWYQQILGQGPKLLIQFQNNGVVDDSQLPKDRFSAERLKGVDSTLKIQPAKLEDSAVYLCASSPVRGKMFNYGYTFGSGTRLTVV.

The chain recombines TRBV7-8 with TRBJ2-5, with TRBD1 identical over 10 bases. The V gene's germline CDR1 is SGHVS and CDR2 FQNEAQ. The CDR3 runs to 15 residues. V lost 3 bases and J lost 5; bases outside the gene matches: 6. CDR3 DNA: TGTGCCAGCAGCTTTCCGGGACAGGGGAAGGAGACCCAGTACTTC. It codes for CASSFPGQGKETQYF.

This clonotype was counted only a few times. At one of its ends the junction is not consistent with the germline gene, which may arise from a read error. The genes are TRBV6-5 and TRBJ2-3; unclear D gene. CDR1 and CDR2 (germline): MNHEY, SVGAGI. The CDR3 has 15 residues. As DNA, the CDR3 is TGTGCCAGCAGTTTAGGCCCTTTAGGCACGGATACGCAGTATTTT. Protein sequence: CASSLGPLGTDTQYF.

This clonotype was picked up a small number of times. This chain connects TRBV3-1 to TRBJ1-2; 7 bases are shared with TRBD1. CDR3 size: 14 residues. The V segment lost 9 bases and the J segment 1 base; nucleotides outside the gene matches: 8. Germline V gene lookup returns CDR1 LGHDT and CDR2 YNNKEL (reference sequence). CDR3 loop: CASERGGSNYGYTF. The CDR3 coding sequence is TGTGCCAGTGAACGAGGGGGCAGTAACTATGGCTACACCTTC.

This rearrangement joins TRBV20-1 to TRBJ1-4; D is ambiguous. CDR3 length: 15 amino acids. Trimming shortened V by 2 bases and J by 5 bases, and 15 bases separated the two germline ends. Germline loops: CDR1 DFQATT, CDR2 SNEGSKA (reference sequence). CDR3 in amino acids: CSARPAGMGNEKLFF. The CDR3 bases are TGCAGTGCTAGACCTGCGGGAATGGGGAATGAAAAACTGTTTTTT.

This clonotype was observed a handful of times. J is TRBJ2-1 and V is TRBV29-1; possible D gene TRBD2, 6 bases. The CDR3 is 14 residues long. V was pared by 4 bases and J by 6 bases, with 16 bases between. Germline V gene sequence: CDR1 SQVTM, CDR2 ANQGSEA. CDR3 protein: CSVGGSGDGNEQFF. CDR3 nucleotide sequence: TGCAGCGTTGGAGGTAGCGGAGACGGCAATGAGCAGTTCTTC.

The J gene is TRBJ2-6, the V gene TRBV5-8; D ambiguous. This CDR3 is 14 amino acids long. Trimming pared 4 bases from V and 4 bases from J, leaving 9 bases between. The germline V gene encodes CDR1 SGHTS and CDR2 YDEGEE. CDR3 nucleotides: TGTGCCAGCAGCCCCGTGCCCGGGGCCAACGTCCTGACTTTC. It specifies CASSPVPGANVLTF.

This chain connects TRBV2 to TRBJ2-7; 9 bases map to TRBD2. CDR1 SNHLY and CDR2 FYNNEI come from the germline V gene. The CDR3 covers 13 residues. Trimming removed 7 bases from V and 7 bases from J; junction bases left unmatched: 8. The CDR3 region is CASKAGGPREQYF. The CDR3 DNA sequence: TGTGCCAGCAAGGCGGGGGGGCCTCGAGAGCAGTACTTC.

There are a few counts of this clonotype. The CDR3 coding sequence is TGTGCCTGGAGTGCGCTCGCAGGGGACGGCTACACCTTC. Translating gives CAWSALAGDGYTF. The chain recombines TRBV30 with TRBJ1-2; possibly TRBD1 for D (6 bases). This CDR3 is 13 amino acids long. The V end was cut by 1 base, the J end by 8 bases, with 14 bases between. Germline lookup yields CDR1 GTSNPN and CDR2 SVGIG (reference sequence).

There are a few counts of this clonotype. This chain connects TRBV5-1 to TRBJ1-1, with D tentatively TRBD1 (5 bases). Trimming took 2 bases from V and 2 from J, leaving 13 bases between them. The CDR3 length is 15 residues. Germline V lookup: CDR1 SGHRS, CDR2 YFSETQ. The CDR3 sequence is CASSLGGRDNTEAFF. The CDR3 nucleotides are TGCGCCAGCAGCTTAGGTGGTAGGGACAACACTGAAGCTTTCTTT.

This clonotype was picked up a small number of times. This rearrangement joins TRBV27 to TRBJ2-5; the match to TRBD2 covers 11 bases. In germline, CDR1 is MNHEY, CDR2 SMNVEV (reference sequence). This CDR3 is 15 amino acids long. With V trimmed by 5 bases and J by 11 bases, 13 bases remained unmatched. This CDR3 is CASSGGLAALGEQYF. CDR3 nucleotide sequence: TGTGCCAGCAGTGGGGGACTAGCGGCCCTAGGGGAGCAGTACTTC.

V and J are TRBV12-3 or TRBV12-4 and TRBJ2-4; D ambiguous. V dropped 6 bases and J dropped 8 bases, with 17 bases sitting between them. There are 14 residues in the CDR3. This chain's CDR3 is CASRRERGEYIQYF. CDR3 nucleotides: TGTGCCAGCAGAAGAGAACGAGGAGAGTACATTCAGTACTTC.

This clonotype was detected a few times. The chain combines TRBV29-1 with TRBJ1-2; D is possibly TRBD1 (5 bases). The V gene lost 0 bases and the J gene lost 4 bases, with 15 bases spanning the gap. The CDR3 covers 15 residues. Germline CDR1 is SQVTM and CDR2 is ANQGSEA. CDR3 sequence (DNA): TGCAGCGTTGAAGAACGGGACCACAAAGGCTATGGCTACACCTTC. This translates into CSVEERDHKGYGYTF.

The chain is built from TRBV7-9 and TRBJ1-5; the D gene is possibly TRBD1 (5 bases). In germline, CDR1 is SEHNR, CDR2 FQNEAQ (reference sequence). Trimming took 1 base from V and 6 from J, leaving 10 bases between them. The CDR3 extends over 14 amino acids. CDR3 amino acids: CASSLEGPSQPQHF. CDR3 coding DNA: TGTGCCAGCAGCTTAGAGGGACCGAGTCAGCCCCAGCATTTT.

V and J are TRBV20-1 and TRBJ1-1; the D is unclear. V was cut by 0 bases and J by 3 bases, with 8 bases left in between. The CDR3 is 13 amino acids. Germline values: CDR1 DFQATT, CDR2 SNEGSKA (reference sequence). The CDR3 DNA reads as TGCAGTGCTAGAGATTTTGGTGACACTGAAGCTTTCTTT. It codes for CSARDFGDTEAFF.

In this sample, this clonotype turned up a few times. The rearrangement links TRBV7-6 to TRBJ1-5; 8 bases are a match to TRBD1. Per germline, CDR1 SGHVS and CDR2 FNYEAQ. V was pared by 5 bases and J by 3 bases, with 6 bases of the junction left unmatched. The CDR3 covers 15 residues. The CDR3 DNA reads as TGTGCCAGCAGCCCAGACAGGGGCCTCAATCAGCCCCAGCATTTT. It encodes CASSPDRGLNQPQHF.

Details on this clonotype: The conserved phenylalanine or tryptophan normally closing the CDR3 is absent here, so this likely arose from a read error. CDR3 region: CASSLSGTGAYEQYL. The CDR3 coding sequence is TGCGCCAGCAGCTTGTCCGGGACAGGGGCCTACGAGCAGTACCTC. The genes are TRBV5-1 and TRBJ2-7, with 10 bases identical to TRBD1. This CDR3 is 15 amino acids long. Looked up from germline, CDR1 is SGHRS and CDR2 is YFSETQ. V shed 1 base, J shed 2 bases, and the junction held 3 bases outside the gene matches.

This clonotype was picked up a small number of times. The V and J genes are TRBV6-2 or TRBV6-3 and TRBJ1-2; no clear D gene. The ends were cut back, 0 bases at V and 4 bases at J, with 6 bases in the middle. Germline V gene data show CDR1 as MNHEY and CDR2 as SVGEGT. The CDR3 extends over 13 amino acids. The CDR3 DNA reads as TGTGCCAGCAGTTACTCGCCCGTCTATGGCTACACCTTC. It specifies CASSYSPVYGYTF.

This clonotype showed up just once. The chain uses TRBV12-5 and TRBJ2-2; 10 bases map to TRBD1. J was trimmed by 10 bases and V by 0 bases; bases with no gene match: 11. CDR1 is LGHNT, CDR2 FRNRAP, per germline. This CDR3 has 17 residues. The CDR3 is CASGLVVGGQGSMELFF. DNA for the CDR3: TGTGCTAGTGGTTTGGTTGTAGGGGGACAGGGGTCTATGGAGCTGTTTTTT.

In this sample, this clonotype turned up a few times. This rearrangement joins TRBV5-1 to TRBJ2-6; 7 nucleotides line up with TRBD1. Germline V gene sequence: CDR1 SGHRS, CDR2 YFSETQ. CDR3 size: 12 residues. Unmatched junction bases numbered 6, after V lost 7 bases and J lost 11 bases. The DNA for the CDR3 is TGCGCCAGCTCGGAAGACAGGGACGTCCTGACTTTC. Its protein is CASSEDRDVLTF.

This rearrangement joins TRBV7-9 to TRBJ2-5, with TRBD2 matching 9 bases. The CDR3 length is 16 residues. Germline V gene sequence: CDR1 SEHNR, CDR2 FQNEAQ (reference sequence). V trimming: 5 bases; J trimming: 4 bases; junction bases outside the gene matches: 11. The CDR3 loop is CASSANWREGGETQYF. The CDR3 nucleotides read TGTGCCAGCAGCGCAAATTGGCGGGAGGGCGGAGAGACCCAGTACTTC.

This clonotype was found a few times. J is TRBJ2-5 and V is TRBV7-9; no clear D gene. In germline, CDR1 is SEHNR, CDR2 FQNEAQ (reference sequence). Trimming took 5 bases from V and 3 from J, leaving 7 bases between them. The CDR3 sequence is 12 residues long. The CDR3 spells CASSQDEETQYF. The CDR3 DNA reads as TGTGCCAGCAGCCAGGACGAAGAGACCCAGTACTTC.

This chain links TRBV7-9 with TRBJ2-4; possibly TRBD2 for D (6 bases). The germline V and J ends were trimmed by 6 bases and 7 bases, with 19 bases remaining between them. This CDR3 contains 15 residues. The germline gives CDR1 SEHNR, CDR2 FQNEAQ (reference sequence). The CDR3, as DNA: TGTGCCAGCAGACCCGAAACCATAGGGAGGAACATTCAGTACTTC. This sequence encodes CASRPETIGRNIQYF.

This clonotype was detected many times. The chain joins TRBV20-1 to TRBJ1-6; 7 bases line up with TRBD1. CDR1 is DFQATT, CDR2 SNEGSKA, per germline (reference sequence). The J segment lost 6 bases and the V segment lost 5 bases, leaving 7 bases of the junction unmatched. The CDR3 is 14 residues long. The CDR3, as DNA: TGCAGTGCTCCGACAGGGAGCGGTAATTCACCCCTCCACTTT. Its protein product is CSAPTGSGNSPLHF.